The 17 T cell receptor beta chains given below trace back to one sample, sequenced in a study of OX40 agonist ivuxolimab in advanced cancers. Sequenced by immunoSEQ multiplex PCR; TCRdb stores in-frame clones only, minus some. The sample carries over 50,000 clones, approximately 89% recorded once. The input for sequencing was CD4+ or CD8+ T cells sorted from blood, taken in a trial of the OX40 agonist ivuxolimab. Receptors were obtained from an adult with an advanced solid tumor such as melanoma, head and neck, liver or kidney cancer.

This chain uses TRBV6-6 with TRBJ2-3, with D tentatively TRBD2 (5 bases). This CDR3 comprises 14 residues. The V end lost 7 bases, the J end lost 1 base, and 12 bases lay between the germline ends. Germline V CDR1 and CDR2: MNHNY, SVGAGI (reference sequence). CDR3 nucleotide sequence: TGTGCCAGCATCGGGGAGTTTGGCACAGATACGCAGTATTTT. It is translated as CASIGEFGTDTQYF.

The J gene is TRBJ2-5, the V gene TRBV4-3; D might be TRBD2 (6 bases). V shed 0 bases and J shed 3 bases, with 17 bases lying between them. The CDR3 is 17 amino acids. Germline lookup yields CDR1 LGHNA and CDR2 YSLEER. CDR3 DNA: TGCGCCAGCAGCCAAGATGGTCTAGCGCTAGGGGAAGAGACCCAGTACTTC. Its protein product is CASSQDGLALGEETQYF.

This clone has a single count. The chain couples TRBV7-9 to TRBJ1-1; no clear D gene. Germline-derived CDR1 and CDR2 are SEHNR and FQNEAQ (reference sequence). The CDR3 contains 15 residues. With 1 base removed from V and 5 bases from J, the gap between germline ends came to 14 bases. In nucleotides, the CDR3 is TGTGCCAGCAGCTTAGATGCAGGAACGAAGACTGAAGCTTTCTTT. Its protein is CASSLDAGTKTEAFF.

The chain has TRBV7-9 and TRBJ1-1; D is perhaps TRBD1 (6 bases). The CDR3 is 14 residues long. Germline assignment: CDR1 SEHNR and CDR2 FQNEAQ (reference sequence). V lost 6 bases and J lost 4, with 15 bases in between. The CDR3 protein is CASRDQTGSTEAFF. The CDR3, as DNA: TGTGCCAGCAGGGATCAGACAGGATCCACTGAAGCTTTCTTT.

The chain links TRBV28 to TRBJ2-7, with 7 bases aligning to TRBD1. In germline, CDR1 is MDHEN, CDR2 SYDVKM. The CDR3 loop spans 15 amino acids. V lost 7 bases and J lost 5; bases outside the gene matches: 14. CDR3 protein: CASTETGQLLNEQYF. CDR3 nucleotide sequence: TGTGCCAGCACCGAGACAGGGCAGCTTTTAAACGAGCAGTACTTC.

Worth noting for this clone: Additional DNA sequences in this sample encode the identical CDR3. The chain joins TRBV9 to TRBJ2-3, with no clear D. The germline CDR1 and CDR2 sequences are SGDLS and YYNGEE. The length of the CDR3 is 14 residues. V lost 0 bases to trimming and J lost 0 bases, with 5 bases between them. As DNA, the CDR3 is TGTGCCAGCAGCGTAGGGGGTAGCACAGATACGCAGTATTTT. Translated, it gives CASSVGGSTDTQYF.

The J gene is TRBJ2-2, the V gene TRBV7-9; either TRBD1 or TRBD2 may fit D (7 bases each). V lost 6 bases and J 6 bases, leaving 17 bases between the germline ends. CDR1 and CDR2 from the germline V gene are SEHNR and FQNEAQ (reference sequence). The CDR3 is 15 amino acids. The CDR3 nucleotides are TGTGCCAGCAGTTACAGGGGAGGGCCCTCCGGGGAGCTGTTTTTT. Translated, it gives CASSYRGGPSGELFF.

The count of this clone is one. The chain uses TRBV7-9 and TRBJ2-7; a weak D match, TRBD1 (5 bases). From germline, CDR1 is SEHNR and CDR2 FQNEAQ (reference sequence). Trimming removed 5 bases at V and 1 base at J, with 15 bases between. There are 15 residues in the CDR3. The CDR3 loop reads CASSEKGHTSYEQYF. For the CDR3, the DNA is TGTGCCAGCAGCGAGAAGGGGCATACTTCCTACGAGCAGTACTTC.

V gene TRBV29-1 combines with J gene TRBJ2-2, with no clear D. The germline V gene has CDR1 SQVTM and CDR2 ANQGSEA. With 0 bases removed from V and 7 bases from J, the gap between germline ends came to 9 bases. This CDR3 is built from 13 residues. The CDR3 region is CSVEEPFGGELFF. The CDR3 bases are TGCAGCGTTGAAGAACCCTTCGGCGGGGAGCTGTTTTTT.

The V gene is TRBV5-4, the J gene TRBJ2-7; no definite D call. Trimming removed 4 bases at V and 6 bases at J, with 14 bases between. Germline CDR1 reads SGHNT; CDR2 reads YYREEE (reference sequence). The CDR3 spans 13 residues. The CDR3 protein is CASSPPETGEQYF. The CDR3 coding sequence is TGTGCCAGCAGCCCCCCGGAGACGGGCGAGCAGTACTTC.

This chain links TRBV9 with TRBJ1-2; possible D gene TRBD1, 5 bases. With 0 bases removed from V and 3 bases from J, the gap between germline ends came to 9 bases. This CDR3 spans 14 amino acids. Germline values: CDR1 SGDLS, CDR2 YYNGEE. CDR3 amino acids: CASSVGTHDYGYTF. For the CDR3, the DNA is TGTGCCAGCAGCGTAGGGACACACGACTATGGCTACACCTTC. The variable domain in full, with the rest retrieved from reference TRBV9 and TRBJ1-2, is DSGVTQTPKHLITATGQRVTLRCSPRSGDLSVYWYQQSLDQGLQFLIQYYNGEERAKGNILERFSAQQFPDLHSELNLSSLELGDSALYFCASSVGTHDYGYTFGSGTRLTVV.

The count of this clone is one. The chain employs TRBV7-2 and TRBJ2-7; 10 bases map to TRBD1. J gave up 0 bases and V 4 bases, and 9 bases lay outside the gene matches. The germline CDR1 and CDR2 sequences are SGHTA and FQGNSA. The CDR3 runs 17 residues. The CDR3 reads CASSSRPGTGDSYEQYF. The CDR3 nucleotides read TGTGCCAGCAGCTCCCGTCCCGGGACAGGGGACTCCTACGAGCAGTACTTC.

In this sample, this clone turned up a few times. This chain joins TRBV28 and TRBJ2-3; D may be TRBD2 (6 bases). The CDR3 totals 13 residues. With 3 bases removed from V and 4 bases from J, the gap between germline ends came to 8 bases. Germline V gene sequence: CDR1 MDHEN, CDR2 SYDVKM. This CDR3 is CASSFGGADTQYF. CDR3 nucleotide sequence: TGTGCCAGCAGTTTTGGAGGGGCAGATACGCAGTATTTT.

The rearrangement joins TRBV4-3 to TRBJ2-1; the D is unclear. The CDR3 sequence is 13 residues long. Deletions cut 4 bases from V and 5 bases from J, with 9 bases between. Germline CDR1 LGHNA, CDR2 YSLEER. The CDR3 reads CASSLSRHNEQFF. In nucleotides, the CDR3 is TGCGCCAGCAGCCTCAGTCGACACAATGAGCAGTTCTTC.

This chain joins TRBV11-3 and TRBJ2-3, with D possibly TRBD2 on 6 matching bases. Germline CDR1 SGHNT, CDR2 YENEEA. The CDR3 has 18 amino acids. With 5 bases removed from V and 1 base from J, the gap between germline ends came to 22 bases. The CDR3: CASSLVSRGAGGTDTQYF. CDR3 DNA sequence: TGTGCCAGCAGCCTCGTATCGCGGGGTGCCGGTGGCACAGATACGCAGTATTTT.

The chain employs TRBV4-2 and TRBJ1-5; TRBD1 agrees at 7 bases. CDR1 is LGHNA and CDR2 is YNFKEQ in the germline V gene. V lost 1 base to trimming and J lost 3 bases; unmatched junction nucleotides: 3. The CDR3 totals 15 residues. The CDR3 loop is CASSQGRGHNQPQHF. The CDR3 DNA reads TGTGCCAGCAGCCAAGGAAGGGGGCACAATCAGCCCCAGCATTTT.

The chain recombines TRBV4-3 with TRBJ1-2, with TRBD1 matching 9 bases. V lost 5 bases, J lost 7 bases, and 8 bases stayed unmatched. This CDR3 is 14 amino acids long. Germline assignment: CDR1 LGHNA and CDR2 YSLEER. The CDR3: CASSSGTGRSGYTF. The CDR3 bases are TGCGCCAGCAGCTCCGGGACAGGGCGATCTGGCTACACCTTC.